This TCR beta chain derives from a study of identical twins. TCRdb processed the 5' RACE reads anew with MiXCR; each CDR3 protein has one entry. The sample records 120,000 to 150,000 distinct CDR3 sequences, around 3.4% being singletons. This clonotype was seen at least ten times. V was cut by 7 bases and J by 0 bases, with 10 bases left in between. CDR3 length: 13 amino acids. Germline V gene lookup returns CDR1 MNHEY and CDR2 SVGEGT. Specimen: memory T cells sorted from blood. The TCR sequence derives from a man aged 18 to 29 in good health. The genes are TRBV6-2 or TRBV6-3 and TRBJ2-7; D gene uncertain. CDR3 DNA sequence: TGTGCCAGCACGGAGCGCCACTCCTACGAGCAGTACTTC. Amino acids: CASTERHSYEQYF.